Below, one TCR beta chain is given with its context. This clonotype was counted many times. Its antigen is not yet known. Within one base of it there is no much larger clone, and no base qualities were kept. The TCR beta CDR3 regions were amplified from the RNA transcripts. A first-round RT-PCR of the TCR CDR3 used the HTBI primer set with the Qiagen OneStep RT-PCR kit. The libraries were constructed in a second round of multiplex PCR and then size-selected and purified. Libraries were sequenced paired-end with 100 bp reads on an Illumina HiSeq2000. Processing in the source paper ran as follows. SOAPnuke was used to process the raw data, removing reads that contained adapters or uncalled bases, had a mean Phred below 15, or lacked an exact match to the constant primer or identifier. COPE v1.2.5 was used to merge high-quality paired reads, and clonotypes were defined as unique nucleotide sequences. Clonotypes were aligned to IMGT TRBV, TRBD and TRBJ reference segments using MiTCR v1.1. The analysis was restricted to V-J combinations with a frequency above 0.0001, which together covered around 99% of the repertoires. A TCS score was defined as the ratio between F50 (clonal expansion) and ExV (chaos), using BLOSUM62-based TCRdist between CDR3 peptides within each V-J. Welch's t-statistics and random forest reduced several hundred V-J features to 13, which were used in a naive Bayes classifier (R e1071). Starting from the raw public reads, TCRdb applied fastp trimming at Q25, assembled clones with MiXCR and retained in-frame beta chains. All rows with the same CDR3 protein become a single entry with the most common DNA and genes. In this record, the V and J calls reflect TCRdb's handling and not the investigators' own analysis. The table for this sample lists a few hundred thousand distinct CDR3 sequences; approximately 14% of them were counted only once. The top ten hold 30% of the sample.

These data come from a study of T cells in Graves' hyperthyroidism and ophthalmopathy (dated by TCRdb to between 2018 and 2020). A note on the overall study: Peripheral blood samples were taken at initial diagnosis, before any treatment was given. TCR V-J signatures able to tell the groups apart were searched for in a discovery cohort of 90 to 100 patients, of whom fewer than 45 had Graves' ophthalmopathy and about 60 had stable Graves' hyperthyroidism. Prospective prediction of ophthalmopathy was tested in an independent validation cohort consisting of 18 to 20 hyperthyroidism patients and 15 or so patients who later progressed to ophthalmopathy. The 85 to 100 discovery patients were randomly split 7:3 into training and test sets. In addition, the study compared T-cell repertoires in thyroid tissue and in blood from six Graves' hyperthyroidism patients. Once sampling was done, hyperthyroidism patients were given methimazole at a starting dose of 30 mg daily, whereas ophthalmopathy patients were given high-dose intravenous methylprednisolone. According to the paper, TCR Vbeta CDR3 sequencing was carried out on some 140 peripheral blood samples, which came from under 50 ophthalmopathy, about 75 hyperthyroidism and roughly 17 progressor patients.

Overall study results and their limits: Most expanded thyroid clonotypes (frequency above 0.001) were also detected in blood, a finding suggesting that blood repertoires may reflect thyroid immune responses. A model built on a 13 V-J signature distinguished ophthalmopathy from stable hyperthyroidism, reaching 85% to 90% sensitivity and about 81% specificity in cross-validation and 80%/75% in testing. In validation, progression to ophthalmopathy was predicted by the model with around 70% sensitivity and nearly 75% specificity, a median of approximately 6.5 months before onset. Sample size was not statistically predetermined, and blinding of investigators to group allocation was not performed.

Hyperthyroidism patients were newly diagnosed, had a disease duration of under 2 months, and were aged 18 to 65 years. Any patient with an uncontrolled infection, another autoimmune disease, pregnancy or lactation was excluded. Diagnoses were based on clinical symptoms, serum thyroxine and TRAb, thyroid ultrasound and orbital computed tomography. Blood from progressor patients was drawn when they were first diagnosed with hyperthyroidism, before any ophthalmopathy symptoms appeared. Ficoll-Paque density gradient centrifugation was used to isolate PBMCs from around 9.1 ml of fresh peripheral blood. Progressor patients were first diagnosed with Graves' hyperthyroidism and then developed ophthalmopathy during follow-up. Total RNA was extracted with Trizol reagent, and quality was checked on an Agilent 2100 Bioanalyzer. Looking up the germline V gene yields CDR1 MDHEN and CDR2 SYDVKM. The CDR3 spans 14 residues, from the cysteine through the phenylalanine. Only the CDR3 DNA is retained, 42 bases long and in frame from the first base. Trimming removed 8 bases from V and 0 bases from J; the gene matches leave 6 bases unexplained.

The rearranged segments are TRBV28 and TRBJ2-7, with 8 bases matching TRBD2. The clonotype originates from a woman aged 50 to 60 with Graves' hyperthyroidism that later progressed to Graves' ophthalmopathy. Sequenced input: blood. At the DNA level, the sequence is TGTGCCAGCGGTTCGGGGGGGGTCTCCTACGAGCAGTACTTC. Its protein reads: CASGSGGVSYEQYF.